This TCR beta chain was recovered during a study of blood T cell repertoires in COVID-19. CDR1 SGDLS and CDR2 YYNGEE come from the germline V gene. J lost 0 bases, V lost 6 bases, and 8 bases had no gene match. The CDR3 extends over 16 amino acids. TCRdb keeps only in-frame clones here, not all; method: immunoSEQ multiplex PCR. The sample has 80,000 to 100,000 clones; about four fifths are singletons. The chain couples TRBV9 to TRBJ2-3; 9 nucleotides line up with TRBD1. The sequenced sample consisted of peripheral blood. This receptor was taken from a human donor in a cohort sampled during active COVID-19. CDR3 nucleotides: TGTGCCAGCAAACAGGGGGCGACCCCTAGCACAGATACGCAGTATTTT. Translation: CASKQGATPSTDTQYF.